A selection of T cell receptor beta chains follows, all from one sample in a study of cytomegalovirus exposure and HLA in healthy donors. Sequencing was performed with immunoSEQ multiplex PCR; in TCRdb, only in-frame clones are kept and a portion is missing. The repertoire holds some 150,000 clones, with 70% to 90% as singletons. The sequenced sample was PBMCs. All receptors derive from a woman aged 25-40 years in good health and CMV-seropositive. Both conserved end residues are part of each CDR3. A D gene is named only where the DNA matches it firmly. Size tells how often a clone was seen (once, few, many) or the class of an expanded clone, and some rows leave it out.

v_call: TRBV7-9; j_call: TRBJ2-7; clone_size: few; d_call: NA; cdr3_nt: TGTGCCAGCAGTATACGCAGGGGAGACGCCTACGAGCAGTACTTC; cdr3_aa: CASSIRRGDAYEQYF
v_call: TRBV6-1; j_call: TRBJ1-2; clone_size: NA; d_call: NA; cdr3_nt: TGTGCCAGCAGGCACAGGAACTATGGCTACACCTTC; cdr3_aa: CASRHRNYGYTF
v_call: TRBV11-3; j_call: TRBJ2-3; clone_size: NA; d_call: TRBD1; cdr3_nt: TGTGCCAGCAGTTCCAACCGTAGGGGGCCCAGCACAGATACGCAGTATTTT; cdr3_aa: CASSSNRRGPSTDTQYF
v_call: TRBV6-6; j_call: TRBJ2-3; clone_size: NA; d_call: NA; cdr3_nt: TGTGCCAGCGGTTCGGTGAGCACAGATACGCAGTATTTT; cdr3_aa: CASGSVSTDTQYF
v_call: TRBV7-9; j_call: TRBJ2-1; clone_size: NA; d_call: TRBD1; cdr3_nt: TGTGCCAGCAGCCCCACAGGGGGTCGGAATGAGCAGTTCTTC; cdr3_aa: CASSPTGGRNEQFF
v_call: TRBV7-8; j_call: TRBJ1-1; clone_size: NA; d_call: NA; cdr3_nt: TGTGCCAGCAGCCTACAGGGCCTAATGAACACTGAAGCTTTCTTT; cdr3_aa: CASSLQGLMNTEAFF
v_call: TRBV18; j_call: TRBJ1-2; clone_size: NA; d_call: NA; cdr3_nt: TGTGCCAGCTCACCAGGGGACACGGGCTACACCTTC; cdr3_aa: CASSPGDTGYTF
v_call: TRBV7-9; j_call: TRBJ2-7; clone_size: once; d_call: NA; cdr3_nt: TGTGCCAGCAGCTTAGCGATCGGGTTCGTCGAGCAGTACTTC; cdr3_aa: CASSLAIGFVEQYF
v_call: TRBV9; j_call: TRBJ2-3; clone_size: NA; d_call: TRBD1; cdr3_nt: TGTGCCAGCAGCGTAACAGGGGATGGGACAGATACGCAGTATTTT; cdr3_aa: CASSVTGDGTDTQYF
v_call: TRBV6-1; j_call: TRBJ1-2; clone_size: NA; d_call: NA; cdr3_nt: TGTGCCAGCAGTGAGGCGGGGGCGCGGGCCGGCTACACCTTC; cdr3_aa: CASSEAGARAGYTF
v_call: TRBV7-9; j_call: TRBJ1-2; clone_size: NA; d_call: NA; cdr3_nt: TGTTCCAGCAGCAAGTTGCTAAACTATGGCTACACCTTC; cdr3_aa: CSSSKLLNYGYTF
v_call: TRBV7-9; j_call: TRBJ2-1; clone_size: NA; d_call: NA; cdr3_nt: TGTGCCAGCAGCCCCCAGGTGGGAGGCTACAATGAGCAGTTCTTC; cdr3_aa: CASSPQVGGYNEQFF
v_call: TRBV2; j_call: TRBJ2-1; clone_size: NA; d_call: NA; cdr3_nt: TGTGCCAGCAGTGACGATCGCGCCTATGAGCAGTTCTTC; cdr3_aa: CASSDDRAYEQFF
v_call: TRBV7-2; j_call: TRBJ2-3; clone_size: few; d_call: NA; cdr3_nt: TGTGCCAGCAGCCCTTTCACAGATACGCAGTATTTT; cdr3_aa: CASSPFTDTQYF
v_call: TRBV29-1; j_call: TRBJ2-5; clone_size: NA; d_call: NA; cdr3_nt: TGCAGCGTTGCTATATCGTCGACGCTCGGGAAGACAGCCGGGGGGACCCAGTACTTC; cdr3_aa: CSVAISSTLGKTAGGTQYF
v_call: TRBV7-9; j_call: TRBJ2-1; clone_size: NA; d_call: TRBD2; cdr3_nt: TGTGCCAGCAGCCCCGCTAGCGGGGGGCACAATGAGCAGTTCTTC; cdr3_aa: CASSPASGGHNEQFF
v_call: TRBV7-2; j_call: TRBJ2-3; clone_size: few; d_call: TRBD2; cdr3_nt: TGTGCCAGCAGCTGGGGAGGGCCCACAGATACGCAGTATTTT; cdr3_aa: CASSWGGPTDTQYF
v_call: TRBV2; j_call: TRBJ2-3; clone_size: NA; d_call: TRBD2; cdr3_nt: TGTGCCGACAGACTAGCGGGAGCCACAGATACGCAGTATTTT; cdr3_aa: CADRLAGATDTQYF
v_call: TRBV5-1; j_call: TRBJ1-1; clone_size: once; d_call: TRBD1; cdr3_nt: TGCGCCAGCAGCTCCCGGACAGGAGGGGGGTTAGCTTTCTTT; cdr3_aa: CASSSRTGGGLAFF
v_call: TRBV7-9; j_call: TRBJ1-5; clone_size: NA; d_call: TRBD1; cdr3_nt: TGTGCCAGCAGCCAAAGGGACAGGGGGGAGAATCAGCCCCAGCATTTT; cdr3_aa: CASSQRDRGENQPQHF
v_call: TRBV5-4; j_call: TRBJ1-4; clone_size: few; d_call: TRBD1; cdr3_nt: TGTGCCAGCAGCTTTGCTTCGGACAGGGGGGCTGAAAAACTGTTTTTT; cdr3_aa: CASSFASDRGAEKLFF
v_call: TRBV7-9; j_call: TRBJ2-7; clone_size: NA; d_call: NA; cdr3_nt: TGTTCCAGCAGCAACGAGCACAGGCCCTACGAGCAGTACTTC; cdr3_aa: CSSSNEHRPYEQYF
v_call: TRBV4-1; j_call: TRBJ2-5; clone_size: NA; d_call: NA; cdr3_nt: TGCGCCAGCAGCCAAGATCGGGAGCCAGAGACCCAGTACTTC; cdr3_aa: CASSQDREPETQYF
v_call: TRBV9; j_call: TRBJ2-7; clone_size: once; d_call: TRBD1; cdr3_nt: TGTGCCAGCAGCCCGCGGGGACAGGCGTCCTACGAGCAGTACTTC; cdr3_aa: CASSPRGQASYEQYF
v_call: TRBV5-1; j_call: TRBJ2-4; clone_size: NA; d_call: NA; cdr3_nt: TGCGCCAGCAGCTCTCCGGGTGGAGGGGCCAAAAACATTCAGTACTTC; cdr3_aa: CASSSPGGGAKNIQYF
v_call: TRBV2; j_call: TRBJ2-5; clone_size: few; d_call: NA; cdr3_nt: TGTGCCAGCACTGACAGGCGAAGAGAGACCCAGTACTTC; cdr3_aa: CASTDRRRETQYF
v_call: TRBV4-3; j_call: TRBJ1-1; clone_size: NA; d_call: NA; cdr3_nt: TGCGCCAGCAGCCGAAGGGGCTGGGACACTGAAGCTTTCTTT; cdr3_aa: CASSRRGWDTEAFF
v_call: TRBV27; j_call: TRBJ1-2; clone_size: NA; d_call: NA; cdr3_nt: TGTGCCAGCAGTCCCAGGGCACCTAACTATGGCTACACCTTC; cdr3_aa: CASSPRAPNYGYTF
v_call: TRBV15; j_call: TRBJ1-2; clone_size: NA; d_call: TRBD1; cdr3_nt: TGTGCCACCAGCAGAGATATAGTGGGGCAGGGGGCGGGTGGCTACACCTTC; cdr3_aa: CATSRDIVGQGAGGYTF
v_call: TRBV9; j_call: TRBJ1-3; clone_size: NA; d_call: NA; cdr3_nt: TGTGCCAGCACCGTAGGAGCACCTGGAAACACCATATATTTT; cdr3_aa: CASTVGAPGNTIYF
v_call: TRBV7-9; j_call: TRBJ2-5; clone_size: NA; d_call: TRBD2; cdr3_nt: TGTGCCAGCAGCCAAGCGGGGTGGCAAGAGACCCAGTACTTC; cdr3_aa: CASSQAGWQETQYF
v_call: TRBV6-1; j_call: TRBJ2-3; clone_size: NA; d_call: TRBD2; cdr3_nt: TGTGCCACCGAAGAAGGACTAGCGCTAGATACGCAGTATTTT; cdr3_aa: CATEEGLALDTQYF
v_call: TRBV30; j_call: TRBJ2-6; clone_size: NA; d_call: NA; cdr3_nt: TGTGCCTGGAGTGTACCCCCACGCGCCCTGACTTTC; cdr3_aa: CAWSVPPRALTF
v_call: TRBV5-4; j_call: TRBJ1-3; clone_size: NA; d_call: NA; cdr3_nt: TGTGCCAGCAGCTTGGCCAAAAGCGGTGATCCTGGAAACACCATATATTTT; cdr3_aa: CASSLAKSGDPGNTIYF
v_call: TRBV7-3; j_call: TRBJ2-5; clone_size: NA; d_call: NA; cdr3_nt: TGTGCCAGCAGCTTAACCAGGGCGGAGACCCAGTACTTC; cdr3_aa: CASSLTRAETQYF
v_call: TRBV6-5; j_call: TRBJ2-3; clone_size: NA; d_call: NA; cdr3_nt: TGTGCCAGCAGTTCCGGGGGGCCAGCAGATACGCAGTATTTT; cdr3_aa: CASSSGGPADTQYF
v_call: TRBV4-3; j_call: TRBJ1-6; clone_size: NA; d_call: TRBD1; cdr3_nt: TGCGCCAGCAGCCAAGTAAACAGGGGGCGCGGGTCACCCCTCCACTTT; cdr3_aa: CASSQVNRGRGSPLHF